This T cell receptor (beta chain) stems from a study of human T cells and chemical hapten exposure. The trim removed 4 bases at V and 5 bases at J, leaving 4 bases unmatched. The CDR3 extends over 13 amino acids. The V gene's germline CDR1 is SGHDT and CDR2 YYEEEE. Study findings and constraints: It should be noted that donors had alopecia, so their immune response may differ from healthy people's.

This clonotype was detected ten times or more. What it binds is unknown. The sample's time point: patch test 1, 2 weeks after DPC sensitization. As for treatment: therapeutic diphenylcyclopropenone sensitization with weekly scalp DPC. Unfractionated whole blood yielded the extracted total RNA. In the source study's methods: Sample-level TCR yields exhibited a median of about 96,000, with a range of roughly 20,000 to 750,000. Each CDR3 protein is one row after TCRdb ran MiXCR on the RACE reads. Here the V and J calls rest on TCRdb's processing, not on the authors' analysis. Of a few hundred thousand distinct CDR3 sequences in the sample, roughly 4.8% are singletons; the top ten hold roughly 2.4%.

The specimen was whole blood, collected in connection with sensitization to the hapten diphenylcyclopropenone (DPC). The sequence derives from a woman aged 45 to 65 with alopecia areata. Some clones in this sample may be carry-over from other donors' samples. The J gene is TRBJ2-5, the V gene TRBV5-6; 8 nucleotides agree with TRBD1. CDR3 DNA: TGTGCCAGCAGCATCGACAGGGGTGAGACCCAGTACTTC. Residues: CASSIDRGETQYF. The variable domain in full, completed from reference TRBV5-6 and TRBJ2-5, reads DAGVTQSPTHLIKTRGQQVTLRCSPKSGHDTVSWYQQALGQGPQFIFQYYEEEERQRGNFPDRFSGHQFPNYSSELNVNALLLGDSALYLCASSIDRGETQYFGPGTRLLVL.